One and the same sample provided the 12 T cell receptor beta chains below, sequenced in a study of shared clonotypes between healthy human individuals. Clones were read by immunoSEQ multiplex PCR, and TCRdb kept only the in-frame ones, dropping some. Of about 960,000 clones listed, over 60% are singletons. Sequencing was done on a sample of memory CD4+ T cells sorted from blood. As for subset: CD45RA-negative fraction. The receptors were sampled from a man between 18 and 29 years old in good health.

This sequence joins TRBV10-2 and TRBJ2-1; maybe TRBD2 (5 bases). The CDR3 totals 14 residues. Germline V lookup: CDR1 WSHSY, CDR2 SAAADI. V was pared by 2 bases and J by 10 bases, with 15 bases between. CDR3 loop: CASSEGLRVGEQFF. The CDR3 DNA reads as TGCGCCAGCAGTGAGGGACTCCGGGTAGGGGAGCAGTTCTTC.

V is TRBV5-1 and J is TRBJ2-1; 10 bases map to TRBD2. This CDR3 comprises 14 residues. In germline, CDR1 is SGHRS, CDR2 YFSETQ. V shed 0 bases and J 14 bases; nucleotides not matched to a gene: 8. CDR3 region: CASSLGLAGESEFF. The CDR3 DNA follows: TGCGCCAGCAGCTTGGGGCTAGCGGGAGAAAGTGAGTTCTTC.

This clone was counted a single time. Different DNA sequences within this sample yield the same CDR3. The CDR3 nucleotides read TGTGCCAGCAGCTTAGACGCTAGCGGGAGCTCCTACGAGCAGTACTTC. Its protein product is CASSLDASGSSYEQYF. The V gene is TRBV7-2, the J gene TRBJ2-7, with 10 positions matching TRBD2. Trimming cost V 1 base and J 0 bases; bases outside gene matches: 3. Germline lookup yields CDR1 SGHTA and CDR2 FQGNSA. The CDR3 covers 16 residues.

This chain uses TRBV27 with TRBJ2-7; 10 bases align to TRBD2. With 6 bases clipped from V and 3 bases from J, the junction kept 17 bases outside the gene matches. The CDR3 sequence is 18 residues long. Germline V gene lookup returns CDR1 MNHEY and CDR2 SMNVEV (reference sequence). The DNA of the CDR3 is TGTGCCAGCAGGTCTGCTAGCGGGAGTCTTCCGAGCCTCTACGAGCAGTACTTC. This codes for CASRSASGSLPSLYEQYF.

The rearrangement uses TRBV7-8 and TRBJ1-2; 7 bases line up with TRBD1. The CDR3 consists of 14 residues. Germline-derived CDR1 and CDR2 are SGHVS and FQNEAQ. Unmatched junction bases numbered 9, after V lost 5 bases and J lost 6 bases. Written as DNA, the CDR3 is TGTGCCAGCAGCCCTCGACAGGGTTCGGATGGCTACACCTTC. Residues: CASSPRQGSDGYTF.

In nucleotides, the CDR3 is TGCGCCAGCTCAAAGAGCGGAACCCTAGACAATGAGCAGTTCTTC. Translating it yields CASSKSGTLDNEQFF. The rearrangement uses TRBV5-1 and TRBJ2-1; D is perhaps TRBD2 (5 bases). V dropped 7 bases and J dropped 5 bases, with 19 bases sitting between them. The CDR3 extends over 15 amino acids. Germline CDR1 is SGHRS and CDR2 is YFSETQ. Full variable domain (outside the CDR3, taken from reference TRBV5-1 and TRBJ2-1): KAGVTQTPRYLIKTRGQQVTLSCSPISGHRSVSWYQQTPGQGLQFLFEYFSETQRNKGNFPGRFSGRQFSNSRSEMNVSTLELGDSALYLCASSKSGTLDNEQFFGPGTRLTVL.

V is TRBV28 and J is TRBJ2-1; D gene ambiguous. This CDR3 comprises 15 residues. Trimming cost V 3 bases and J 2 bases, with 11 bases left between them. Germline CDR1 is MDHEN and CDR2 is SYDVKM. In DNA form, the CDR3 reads TGTGCCAGCAGTTTGCAGCCAGGTACCTACAATGAGCAGTTCTTC. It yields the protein CASSLQPGTYNEQFF.

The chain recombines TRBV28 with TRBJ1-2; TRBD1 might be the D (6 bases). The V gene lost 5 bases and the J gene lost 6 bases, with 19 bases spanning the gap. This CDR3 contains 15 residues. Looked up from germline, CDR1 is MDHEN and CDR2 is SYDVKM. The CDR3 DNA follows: TGTGCCAGCAGTACCCGGCGAACAGGGTTCAATGGCTACACCTTC. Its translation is CASSTRRTGFNGYTF.

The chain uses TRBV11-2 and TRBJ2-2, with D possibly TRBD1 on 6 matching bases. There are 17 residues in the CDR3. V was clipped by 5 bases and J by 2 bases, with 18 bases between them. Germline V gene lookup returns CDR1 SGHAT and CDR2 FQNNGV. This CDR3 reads CASSPIFGQQNTGELFF. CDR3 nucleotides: TGTGCCAGCAGCCCGATCTTCGGACAGCAAAACACCGGGGAGCTGTTTTTT.

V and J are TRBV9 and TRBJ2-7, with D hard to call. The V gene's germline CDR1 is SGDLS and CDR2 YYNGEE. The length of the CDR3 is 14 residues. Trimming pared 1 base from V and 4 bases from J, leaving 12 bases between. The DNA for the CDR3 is TGTGCCAGCAGCGTACACGGTCTTTCTTACGAGCAGTACTTC. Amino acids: CASSVHGLSYEQYF.

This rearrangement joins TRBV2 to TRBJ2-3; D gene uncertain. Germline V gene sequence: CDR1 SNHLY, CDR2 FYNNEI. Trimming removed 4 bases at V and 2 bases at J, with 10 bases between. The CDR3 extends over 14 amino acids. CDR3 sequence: CASSAVINTDTQYF. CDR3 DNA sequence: TGTGCCAGCAGTGCCGTCATAAACACAGATACGCAGTATTTT.

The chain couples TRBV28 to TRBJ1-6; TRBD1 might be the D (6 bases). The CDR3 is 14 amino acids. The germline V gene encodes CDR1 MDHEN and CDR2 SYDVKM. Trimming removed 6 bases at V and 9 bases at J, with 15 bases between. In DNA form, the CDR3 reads TGTGCCAGCAGGTTAGGGGGGGTGGGTTCACCCCTCCACTTT. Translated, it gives CASRLGGVGSPLHF. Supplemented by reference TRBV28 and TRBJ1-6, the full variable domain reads DVKVTQSSRYLVKRTGEKVFLECVQDMDHENMFWYRQDPGLGLRLIYFSYDVKMKEKGDIPEGYSVSREKKERFSLILESASTNQTSMYLCASRLGGVGSPLHFGNGTRLTVT.